This is a list of T cell receptor beta chains from one sample in a study of metastatic and nonmetastatic thyroid tumors. MiXCR was used by TCRdb to re-call the PCR reads. This table holds about 28,000 clones, 15% to 20% found once. Input material: blood. Receptors were obtained from a female donor with papillary thyroid cancer or a benign thyroid nodule (not recorded which). Some clones in this sample may be carry-over from other donors' samples. CDR3s include the opening cysteine and the closing phenylalanine or tryptophan. The D gene is left open where the match is weak. Rows may omit the clone size; those that give it use once, few, many or a size class.

>.|.|TRBJ1-2|TRBV30
TGTGCCTGGACCCATCTCCGGGGGAACTATGGCTACACCTTC
CAWTHLRGNYGYTF
>many|TRBD2|TRBJ2-3|TRBV3-1
TGTGCCAGCAGCCTAGGACTAGCGGGAGTGGTAGATACGCAGTATTTT
CASSLGLAGVVDTQYF
>.|.|TRBJ1-2|TRBV11-2
TGTGCCAGCAGCTTAACGACAGATTACTATGGCTACACCTTC
CASSLTTDYYGYTF
>many|.|TRBJ1-6|TRBV20-1
TGCAGTGCTAGAAGGGGGGGAACATATAATTCACCCCTCCACTTT
CSARRGGTYNSPLHF
>many|.|TRBJ1-5|TRBV15
TGTGCCACCAGCAGAGTTCCCCTGGGGGGTCAGCCCCAGCATTTT
CATSRVPLGGQPQHF
>.|.|TRBJ2-2|TRBV10-3
TGTGCCATCAGTGGGACATGGCCGGGTCCGAACACCGCGGAGCTGTTTTTT
CAISGTWPGPNTAELFF
>medium-sized|.|TRBJ2-3|TRBV28
TGTGCCACGGGGAGCCCGACGCAGTATTTT
CATGSPTQYF
>few|.|TRBJ2-6|TRBV6-2/TRBV6-3
TGTGCCAGCAGTTACTCTTTGCGGTCCGTCAGGGGCTCGCTGGGTGGGGCCAACGTCCTGACTTTC
CASSYSLRSVRGSLGGANVLTF
>medium-sized|.|TRBJ2-7|TRBV12-3/TRBV12-4
TGTGCCAGCAGTCCCATCGAATTAGCGACTTCCTACGAGCAGTACTTC
CASSPIELATSYEQYF
>few|TRBD1|TRBJ2-2|TRBV27
TGTGCCAGCAGTTACTCGGCAGGGGGAATATCCGGGGAGCTGTTTTTT
CASSYSAGGISGELFF
>many|TRBD1|TRBJ1-1|TRBV11-1
TGTGCCAGCAGTTGGGACAGGGTTGGCACTGAAGCTTTCTTT
CASSWDRVGTEAFF
>many|.|TRBJ1-5|TRBV10-3
TGTGCCATCAGTGAAGGTGGCAATCAGCCCCAGCATTTT
CAISEGGNQPQHF
>.|TRBD1|TRBJ2-7|TRBV6-1
TGTGCCAGCAGCTGGGGACAGGGGGCCTACGAGCAGTACTTC
CASSWGQGAYEQYF
>many|.|TRBJ2-3|TRBV20-1
TGCAGTGCTAGAGGACAGCGGAGCACAGATACGCAGTATTTT
CSARGQRSTDTQYF
>few|.|TRBJ1-4|TRBV28
TGTGCCAGCTCCGGCGGGGGGACAATTGAAAAACTGTTTTTT
CASSGGGTIEKLFF
>many|.|TRBJ2-7|TRBV20-1
TGCAGTGCTAGAGATAATGTGATGGGGCAGTACTTC
CSARDNVMGQYF
>many|.|TRBJ2-3|TRBV5-1
TGCGCCAGCAGCCCTTCCACAGATACGCAGTATTTT
CASSPSTDTQYF
>.|TRBD1|TRBJ2-7|TRBV5-6
TGTGCCAGCAGCTTGGAGACACAGGGGAGCTCCGACGAGCAGTACTTC
CASSLETQGSSDEQYF
>few|.|TRBJ1-5|TRBV2
TGTGCCAGCAGTCAGCCGGATGGGGCCCAGCATTTT
CASSQPDGAQHF
>many|TRBD2|TRBJ2-2|TRBV11-3
TGTGCCAGCAGCTTAGTACGTTCTAGCGGGAGACCCACCGGGGAGCTGTTTTTT
CASSLVRSSGRPTGELFF
>.|TRBD1|TRBJ1-1|TRBV27
TGTGCCAGCAGACCTTTGGACAGGGTTAACACTGAAGCTTTCTTT
CASRPLDRVNTEAFF
>.|.|TRBJ2-4|TRBV19
TGTGCCAGTAGTATTCCCACAGTAAGCATTCAGTACTTC
CASSIPTVSIQYF
>many|.|TRBJ2-7|TRBV28
TGTGCCAGCAGTTTATATACAGGGGGGGGTTCCTACGAGCAGTACTTC
CASSLYTGGGSYEQYF
>medium-sized|.|TRBJ1-2|TRBV27
TGTGCCAGCAGTCGAACAGGGCCCTGGGGTGGCTACACCTTC
CASSRTGPWGGYTF
>once|TRBD2|TRBJ2-7|TRBV3-1
TGTGCCAGCAGCCAAGGAACTAGCGGGAGGGCGTCCGAGCAGTACTTC
CASSQGTSGRASEQYF
>medium-sized|.|TRBJ2-7|TRBV12-3/TRBV12-4
TGTGCCAGCAGTTTAAGCCAGGGACGCGAGCAGTACTTC
CASSLSQGREQYF
>many|TRBD1|TRBJ1-1|TRBV30
TGTGCCTGGAGGGGACAGGGCTTTCGGACTGAAGCTTTCTTT
CAWRGQGFRTEAFF
>many|.|TRBJ2-2|TRBV12-3/TRBV12-4
TGTGCCAGCATCCCCCTAGGATCCACCGGGGAGCTGTTTTTT
CASIPLGSTGELFF
>many|TRBD1|TRBJ2-4|TRBV6-6
TGTGCCAGCAGTTACTCGGTCCGACAGGGATGGGGCAAAAACATTCAGTACTTC
CASSYSVRQGWGKNIQYF
>many|.|TRBJ1-1|TRBV12-5
TGTGCTAGTGGTCCCCCGGGGGAGTACACTGAAGCTTTCTTT
CASGPPGEYTEAFF
>few|TRBD1|TRBJ2-7|TRBV10-2
TGCGCCAGCAGTGGGGACAGGGGAATCTACGAGCAGTACTTC
CASSGDRGIYEQYF
>.|TRBD1|TRBJ2-1|TRBV10-3
TGTGCCAACTCACCCAACCCCGGACAGGGGGCCAGGAATGAGCAGTTCTTC
CANSPNPGQGARNEQFF
>medium-sized|.|TRBJ1-5|TRBV28
TGTGCCAGCAGTCCCATTGGGTGGCCCCAGCATTTT
CASSPIGWPQHF